This TCR beta chain was retrieved from a study of cytomegalovirus exposure and HLA in healthy donors. The study's findings and limits: Presence/absence analyses took donor sequencing depth as roughly uniform.

This CDR3 contains 16 residues. Germline values: CDR1 SGHTA, CDR2 FQGNSA. The V gene end was trimmed by 5 bases and the J gene end by 3 bases; junction bases not matched to a gene: 7. Notes on this clone: Its antigen is still unknown.

Healthy individuals who donated bone marrow served as the donors. Researchers ran the PCR with 60 Vbeta and 13 Jbeta primers. Some clones are missing from TCRdb's copy, which holds only in-frame ones; the method was immunoSEQ multiplex PCR. The profile shows 180,000 or so clones, 80% to 90% of them singletons. The clonotype originates from a young man in good health and CMV-seropositive. The chain carries TRBV7-2 and TRBJ2-1; 10 positions agree with TRBD1. The sequencing input was PBMCs. The CDR3 spells CASSLPGTGDYNEQFF. CDR3 DNA sequence: TGTGCCAGCAGCCTTCCGGGGACAGGGGACTACAATGAGCAGTTCTTC.